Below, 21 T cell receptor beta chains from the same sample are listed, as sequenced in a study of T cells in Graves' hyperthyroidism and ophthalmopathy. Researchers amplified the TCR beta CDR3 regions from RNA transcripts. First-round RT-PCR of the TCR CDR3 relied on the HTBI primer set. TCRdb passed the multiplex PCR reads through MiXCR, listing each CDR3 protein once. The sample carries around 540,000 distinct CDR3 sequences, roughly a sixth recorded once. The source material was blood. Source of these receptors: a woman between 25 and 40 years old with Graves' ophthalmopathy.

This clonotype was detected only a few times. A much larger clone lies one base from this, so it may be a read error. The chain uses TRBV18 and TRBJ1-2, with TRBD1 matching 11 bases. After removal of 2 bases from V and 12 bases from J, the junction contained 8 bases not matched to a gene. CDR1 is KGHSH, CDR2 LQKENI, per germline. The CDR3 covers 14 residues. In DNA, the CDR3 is TGTGCCAGCTCACCAATGGGACAGGGGGACGGCCACACCTTC. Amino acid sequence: CASSPMGQGDGHTF.

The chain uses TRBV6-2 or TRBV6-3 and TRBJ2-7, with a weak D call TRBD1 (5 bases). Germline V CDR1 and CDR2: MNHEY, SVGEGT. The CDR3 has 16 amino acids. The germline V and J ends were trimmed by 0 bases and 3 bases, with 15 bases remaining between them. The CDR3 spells CASSYSIGAFLYEQYF. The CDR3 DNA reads TGTGCCAGCAGTTACTCGATTGGGGCCTTCCTCTACGAGCAGTACTTC.

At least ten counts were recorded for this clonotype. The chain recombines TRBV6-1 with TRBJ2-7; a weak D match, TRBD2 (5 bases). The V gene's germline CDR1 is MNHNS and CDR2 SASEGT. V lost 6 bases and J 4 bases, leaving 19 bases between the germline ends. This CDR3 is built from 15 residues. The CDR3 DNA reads TGTGCCAGCAGACGTACTAGAGGACCCAAATACGAGCAGTACTTC. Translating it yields CASRRTRGPKYEQYF.

CDR3 region: CATGHANVNEQFF. Here the CDR3 DNA reads TGCGCCACCGGACACGCGAATGTAAATGAGCAGTTCTTC. This chain connects TRBV5-1 to TRBJ2-1, with D possibly being TRBD1 (5 bases). Germline loops: CDR1 SGHRS, CDR2 YFSETQ. Trimming cost V 9 bases and J 7 bases, with 17 bases left between them. The CDR3 contains 13 residues.

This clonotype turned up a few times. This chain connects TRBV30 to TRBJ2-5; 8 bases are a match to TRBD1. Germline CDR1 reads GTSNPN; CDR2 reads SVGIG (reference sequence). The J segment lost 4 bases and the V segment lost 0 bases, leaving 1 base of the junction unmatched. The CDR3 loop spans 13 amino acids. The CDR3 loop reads CAWSVQGGETQYF. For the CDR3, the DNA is TGTGCCTGGAGTGTACAGGGGGGAGAGACCCAGTACTTC.

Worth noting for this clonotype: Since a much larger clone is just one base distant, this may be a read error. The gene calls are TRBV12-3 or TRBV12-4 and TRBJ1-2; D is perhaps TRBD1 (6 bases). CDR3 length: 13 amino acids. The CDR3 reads CTSSASGGRGYTF. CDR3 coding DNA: TGTACCAGCAGTGCCTCGGGGGGCAGAGGCTACACCTTC.

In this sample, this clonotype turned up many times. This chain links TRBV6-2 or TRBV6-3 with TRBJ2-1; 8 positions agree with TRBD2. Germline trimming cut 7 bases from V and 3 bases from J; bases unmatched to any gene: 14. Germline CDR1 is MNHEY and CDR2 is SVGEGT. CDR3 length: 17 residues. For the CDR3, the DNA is TGTGCCAGCACCCTCACGGGGGCGGGAGGTAGCTACAATGAGCAGTTCTTC. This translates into CASTLTGAGGSYNEQFF.

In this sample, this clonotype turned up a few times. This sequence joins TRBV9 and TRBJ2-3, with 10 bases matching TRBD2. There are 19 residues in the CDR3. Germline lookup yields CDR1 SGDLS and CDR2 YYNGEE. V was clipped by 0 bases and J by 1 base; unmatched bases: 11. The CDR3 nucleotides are TGTGCCAGCAGCGTAGCTCTCCGAACTAGCGGGACACGCACAGATACGCAGTATTTT. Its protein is CASSVALRTSGTRTDTQYF. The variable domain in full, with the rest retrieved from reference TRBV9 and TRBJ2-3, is DSGVTQTPKHLITATGQRVTLRCSPRSGDLSVYWYQQSLDQGLQFLIQYYNGEERAKGNILERFSAQQFPDLHSELNLSSLELGDSALYFCASSVALRTSGTRTDTQYFGPGTRLTVL.

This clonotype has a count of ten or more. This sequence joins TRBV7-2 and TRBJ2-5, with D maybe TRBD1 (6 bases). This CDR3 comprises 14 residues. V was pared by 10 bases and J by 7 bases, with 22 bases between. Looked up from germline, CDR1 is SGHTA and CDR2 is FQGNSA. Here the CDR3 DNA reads TGTGCCACCATACAGGGCCCATTAGGGGGGACCCAGTACTTC. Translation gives CATIQGPLGGTQYF.

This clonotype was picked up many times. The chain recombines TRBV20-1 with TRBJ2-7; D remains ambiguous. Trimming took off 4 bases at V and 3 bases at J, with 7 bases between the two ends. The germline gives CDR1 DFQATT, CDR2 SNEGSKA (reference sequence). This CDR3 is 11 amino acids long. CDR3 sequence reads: CSANEVYEQYF. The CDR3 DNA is TGCAGTGCTAATGAAGTCTACGAGCAGTACTTC.

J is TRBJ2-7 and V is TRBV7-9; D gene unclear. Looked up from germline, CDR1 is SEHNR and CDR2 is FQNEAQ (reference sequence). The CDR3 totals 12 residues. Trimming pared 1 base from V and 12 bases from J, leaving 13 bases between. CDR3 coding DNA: TGTGCCAGCAGCTTAGTGGGTCCATTGCCGTACTTC. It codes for CASSLVGPLPYF.

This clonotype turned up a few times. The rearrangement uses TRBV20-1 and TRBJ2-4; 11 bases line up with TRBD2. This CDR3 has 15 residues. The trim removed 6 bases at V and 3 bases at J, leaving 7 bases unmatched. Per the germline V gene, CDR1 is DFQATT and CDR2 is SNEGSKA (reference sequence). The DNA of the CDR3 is TGCAGTGCCAATAGCGGGGGGGGTGACAAAAACATTCAGTACTTC. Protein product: CSANSGGGDKNIQYF.

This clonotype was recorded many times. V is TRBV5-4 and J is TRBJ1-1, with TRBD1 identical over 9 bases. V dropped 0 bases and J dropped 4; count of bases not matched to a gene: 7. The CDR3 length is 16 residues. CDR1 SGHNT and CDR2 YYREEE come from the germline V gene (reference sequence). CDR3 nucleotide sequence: TGTGCCAGCAGCTTGGTGGGACAGGGTTTTGGCACTGAAGCTTTCTTT. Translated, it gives CASSLVGQGFGTEAFF.

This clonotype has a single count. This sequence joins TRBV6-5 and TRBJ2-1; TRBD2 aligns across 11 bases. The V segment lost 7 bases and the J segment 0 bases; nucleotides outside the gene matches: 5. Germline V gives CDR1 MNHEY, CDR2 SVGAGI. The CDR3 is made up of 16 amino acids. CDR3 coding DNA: TGTGCCAGCAATTCCACTAGCGGGGGCTCCTACAATGAGCAGTTCTTC. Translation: CASNSTSGGSYNEQFF.

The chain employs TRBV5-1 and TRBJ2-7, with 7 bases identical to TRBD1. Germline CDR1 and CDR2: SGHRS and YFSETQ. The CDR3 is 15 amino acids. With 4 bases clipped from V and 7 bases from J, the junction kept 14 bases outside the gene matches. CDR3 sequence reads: CASSLTQGFAREQYF. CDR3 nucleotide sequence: TGCGCCAGCAGCCTGACACAGGGGTTTGCTAGAGAGCAGTACTTC.

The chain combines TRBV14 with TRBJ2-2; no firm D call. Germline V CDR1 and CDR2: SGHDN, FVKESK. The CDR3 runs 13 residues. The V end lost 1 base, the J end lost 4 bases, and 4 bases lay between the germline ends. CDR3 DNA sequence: TGTGCCAGCAGCCAAGTCTTCACCGGGGAGCTGTTTTTT. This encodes CASSQVFTGELFF.

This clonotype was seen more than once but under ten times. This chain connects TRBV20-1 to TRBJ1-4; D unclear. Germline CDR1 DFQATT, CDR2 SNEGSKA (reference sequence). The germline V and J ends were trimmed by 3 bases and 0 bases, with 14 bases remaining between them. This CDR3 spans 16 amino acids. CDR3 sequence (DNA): TGCAGTGCTAGTCCCAGCGCACTCGCAACTAATGAAAAACTGTTTTTT. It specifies CSASPSALATNEKLFF.

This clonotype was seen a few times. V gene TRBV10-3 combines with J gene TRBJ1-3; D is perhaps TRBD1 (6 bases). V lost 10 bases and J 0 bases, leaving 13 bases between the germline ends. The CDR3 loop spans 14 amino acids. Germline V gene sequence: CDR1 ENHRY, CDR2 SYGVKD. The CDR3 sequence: CATQGRISGNTIYF. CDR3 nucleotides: TGTGCCACCCAGGGGAGAATCTCTGGAAACACCATATATTTT.

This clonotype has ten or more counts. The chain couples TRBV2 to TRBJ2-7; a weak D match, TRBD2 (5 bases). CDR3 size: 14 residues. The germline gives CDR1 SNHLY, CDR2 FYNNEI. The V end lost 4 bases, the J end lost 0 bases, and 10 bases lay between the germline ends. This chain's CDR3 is CASSGQRSSYEQYF. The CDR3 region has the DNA TGTGCCAGCAGTGGCCAGCGGAGCTCCTACGAGCAGTACTTC.

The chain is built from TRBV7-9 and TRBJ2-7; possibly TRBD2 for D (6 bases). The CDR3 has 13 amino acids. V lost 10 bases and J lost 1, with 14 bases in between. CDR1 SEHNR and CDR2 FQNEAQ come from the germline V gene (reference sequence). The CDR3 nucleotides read TGTGCCACCTCGGGAGTCCCATCCTACGAGCAGTACTTC. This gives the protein CATSGVPSYEQYF.

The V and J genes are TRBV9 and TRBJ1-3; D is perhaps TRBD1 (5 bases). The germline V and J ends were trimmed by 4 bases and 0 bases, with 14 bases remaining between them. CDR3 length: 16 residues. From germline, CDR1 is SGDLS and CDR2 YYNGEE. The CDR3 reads CASSMGTALSGNTIYF. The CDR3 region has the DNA TGTGCCAGCAGCATGGGGACGGCCCTCTCTGGAAACACCATATATTTT.